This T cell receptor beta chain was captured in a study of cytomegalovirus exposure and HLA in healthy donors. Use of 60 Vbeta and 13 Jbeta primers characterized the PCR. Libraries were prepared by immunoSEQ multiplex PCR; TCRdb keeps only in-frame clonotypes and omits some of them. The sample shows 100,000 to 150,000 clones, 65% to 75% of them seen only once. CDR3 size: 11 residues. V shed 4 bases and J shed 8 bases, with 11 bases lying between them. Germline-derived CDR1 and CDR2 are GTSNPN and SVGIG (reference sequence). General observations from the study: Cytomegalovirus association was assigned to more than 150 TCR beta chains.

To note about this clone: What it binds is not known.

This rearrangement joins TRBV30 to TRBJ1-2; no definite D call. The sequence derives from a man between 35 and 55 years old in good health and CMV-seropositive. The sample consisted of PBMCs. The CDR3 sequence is CAWTRMWGYTF. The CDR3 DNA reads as TGTGCCTGGACCAGAATGTGGGGCTACACCTTC. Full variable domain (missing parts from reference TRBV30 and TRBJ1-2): SQTIHQWPATLVQPVGSPLSLECTVEGTSNPNLYWYRQAAGRGLQLLFYSVGIGQISSEVPQNLSASRPQDRQFILSSKKLLLSDSGFYLCAWTRMWGYTFGSGTRLTVV.